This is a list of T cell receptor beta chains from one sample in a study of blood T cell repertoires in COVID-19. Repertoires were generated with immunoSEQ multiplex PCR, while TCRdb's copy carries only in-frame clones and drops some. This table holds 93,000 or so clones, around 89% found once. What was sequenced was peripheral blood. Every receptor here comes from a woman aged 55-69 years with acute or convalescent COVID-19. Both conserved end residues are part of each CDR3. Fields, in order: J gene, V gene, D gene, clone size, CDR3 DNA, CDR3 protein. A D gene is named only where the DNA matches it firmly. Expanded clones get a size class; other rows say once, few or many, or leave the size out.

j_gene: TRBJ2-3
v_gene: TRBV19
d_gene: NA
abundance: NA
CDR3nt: TGTGCCAGTAGTCCCCGCTCGGGCACAGATACGCAGTATTTT
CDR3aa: CASSPRSGTDTQYF

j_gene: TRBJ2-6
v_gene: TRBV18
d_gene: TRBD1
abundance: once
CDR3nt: TGTGCCAGCTCGGTGGCGTGGACAGGGACTGGGGCCAACGTCCTGACTTTC
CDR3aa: CASSVAWTGTGANVLTF

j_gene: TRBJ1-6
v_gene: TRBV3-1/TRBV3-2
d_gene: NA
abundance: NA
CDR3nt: TGTGCCAGCAGCCAAGTAACAGGTTATTCACCCCTCCACTTT
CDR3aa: CASSQVTGYSPLHF

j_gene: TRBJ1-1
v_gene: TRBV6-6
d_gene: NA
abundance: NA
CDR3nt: TGTGCCAGCAGTTGGACACCGGGTCCAAACTCTGAAGCTTTCTTT
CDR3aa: CASSWTPGPNSEAFF

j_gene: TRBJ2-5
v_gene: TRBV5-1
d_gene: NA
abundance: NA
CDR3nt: TGCGCCAGCAGCTTCACAGGAAAAGAGACCCAGTACTTC
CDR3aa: CASSFTGKETQYF

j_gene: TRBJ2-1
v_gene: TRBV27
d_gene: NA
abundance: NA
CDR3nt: TGTGCCAGCAGTTTAGAGTCCCCCAAGCGTGGCAATGAGCAGTTCTTC
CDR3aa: CASSLESPKRGNEQFF

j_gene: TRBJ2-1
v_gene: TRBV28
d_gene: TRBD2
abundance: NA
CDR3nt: TGTGCCAGCAGTAGATTAGCGGGAGGGGTGCAGTTCTTC
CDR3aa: CASSRLAGGVQFF

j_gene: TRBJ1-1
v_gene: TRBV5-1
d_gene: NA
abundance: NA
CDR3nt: TGCGCCAGCAGCTTGGTGGCAGGGCTGAACACTGAAGCTTTCTTT
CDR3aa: CASSLVAGLNTEAFF

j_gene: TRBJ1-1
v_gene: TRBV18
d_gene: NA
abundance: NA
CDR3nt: TGTGCCAGCTCACCCCGGGGTGAGGCTGAAGCTTTCTTT
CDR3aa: CASSPRGEAEAFF

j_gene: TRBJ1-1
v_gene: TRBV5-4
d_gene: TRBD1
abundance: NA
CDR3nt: TGTGCCAGCAGCTTGGAGGCTACCGGGACAGGGCGAACTGAAGCTTTCTTT
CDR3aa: CASSLEATGTGRTEAFF